Presented here are 7 T cell receptor beta chains from one specimen sequenced in a study of blood T cell repertoires in COVID-19. Sequencing was performed with immunoSEQ multiplex PCR; in TCRdb, only in-frame clones are kept and a portion is missing. The table shows some 520,000 clones, with 89% occurring only once. Material for sequencing was peripheral blood. These TCRs come from a man between 18 and 29 years old with COVID-19, enrolled during active disease.

The rearrangement links TRBV5-6 to TRBJ1-4; D ambiguous. The germline gives CDR1 SGHDT, CDR2 YYEEEE. The CDR3 totals 17 residues. Deletions cut 4 bases from V and 8 bases from J, with 24 bases between. CDR3 in DNA: TGTGCCAGCAGCGCCACGGCCCAGCGAACGGTTAACGAAAAACTGTTTTTT. Protein sequence: CASSATAQRTVNEKLFF.

The CDR3 here is CASSLPPGEQYF. CDR3 in DNA: TGCGCCAGCAGCCTTCCCCCGGGAGAGCAGTACTTC. V and J are TRBV5-1 and TRBJ2-7; tentative D call: TRBD2 (5 bases). CDR1 and CDR2 (germline): SGHRS, YFSETQ. The CDR3 covers 12 residues. The V end lost 4 bases, the J end lost 7 bases, and 12 bases lay between the germline ends.

The chain recombines TRBV25-1 with TRBJ1-6; TRBD1 aligns across 8 bases. Trimming took 7 bases from V and 10 from J; bases not matched to a gene: 6. In germline, CDR1 is MGHDK, CDR2 SYGVNS. The length of the CDR3 is 13 residues. The CDR3 region is CASKGQGHSPLHF. In DNA, the CDR3 is TGTGCCAGCAAAGGACAGGGCCACTCACCCCTCCACTTT.

The chain combines TRBV5-1 with TRBJ2-1; 10 bases map to TRBD1. V was pared by 4 bases and J by 3 bases, with 4 bases of the junction left unmatched. CDR1 is SGHRS and CDR2 is YFSETQ in the germline V gene. This CDR3 has 15 amino acids. The CDR3 coding sequence is TGCGCCAGCAGCGCGGGGGACAGGGGCTACAATGAGCAGTTCTTC. Protein sequence: CASSAGDRGYNEQFF. The full variable domain, completed using reference TRBV5-1 and TRBJ2-1, is KAGVTQTPRYLIKTRGQQVTLSCSPISGHRSVSWYQQTPGQGLQFLFEYFSETQRNKGNFPGRFSGRQFSNSRSEMNVSTLELGDSALYLCASSAGDRGYNEQFFGPGTRLTVL.

The chain combines TRBV7-2 with TRBJ2-2, with TRBD2 matching 10 bases. Trimming cost V 5 bases and J 6 bases; bases outside gene matches: 12. The V gene's germline CDR1 is SGHTA and CDR2 FQGNSA. CDR3 length: 17 amino acids. Here the CDR3 DNA reads TGTGCCAGCAGCCAGGCCAGCGGGGGGGCATCGGCCGGGGAGCTGTTTTTT. It specifies CASSQASGGASAGELFF.

The gene calls are TRBV6-5 and TRBJ2-1; maybe TRBD2 (5 bases). The germline CDR1 and CDR2 sequences are MNHEY and SVGAGI. The germline V and J ends were trimmed by 0 bases and 1 base, with 10 bases remaining between them. This CDR3 is 16 amino acids long. CDR3 loop: CASSYSRGRSYNEQFF. The CDR3 DNA is TGTGCCAGCAGTTACTCTCGGGGTAGGTCCTACAATGAGCAGTTCTTC.

The gene calls are TRBV2 and TRBJ2-6; tentatively, D is TRBD2 (6 bases). The CDR3 extends over 17 amino acids. Trimming removed 6 bases at V and 0 bases at J, with 15 bases between. The germline V gene encodes CDR1 SNHLY and CDR2 FYNNEI. DNA for the CDR3: TGTGCCAGCAGCGGCGGGAAAGGACGCTCTGGGGCCAACGTCCTGACTTTC. Protein: CASSGGKGRSGANVLTF.